These 5 T cell receptor beta chains share one sample of origin, sequenced in a study of T cell changes during pregnancy in multiple sclerosis (dated by TCRdb to the late 2010s). Receptor amplification or capture employed the immunoSEQ multiplex PCR assay. Entries here come from immuneACCESS through TCRdb and include only in-frame sequences with V and J called. Some clones fail to appear in such tables; in the studies checked, an unresolved V gene covers under half of the shortfall, and the cause of the remainder is unknown. The sample table shows under 120,000 clones, and approximately 91% are seen once. About 3% of the sample is held by the ten biggest clonotypes. The source was peripheral blood, collected after pregnancy. Receptors were obtained from a female donor with multiple sclerosis, enrolled in a pregnancy study.

V usage is TRBV6-1 and J usage is TRBJ2-7; tentative D call: TRBD2 (6 bases). The germline V gene has CDR1 MNHNS and CDR2 SASEGT. V was cut by 4 bases and J by 6 bases, with 10 bases left in between. The CDR3 extends over 12 amino acids. CDR3 sequence (DNA): TGTGCCAGCAGTGTCCAGGGAGGCGAGCAGTACTTC. It codes for CASSVQGGEQYF.

This clone was counted once. The chain joins TRBV6-5 to TRBJ2-7; tentative D call: TRBD1 (6 bases). Germline V lookup: CDR1 MNHEY, CDR2 SVGAGI. The V and J ends lost 10 bases and 3 bases respectively, with 13 bases between them. This CDR3 is 12 amino acids long. The CDR3 nucleotides read TGTGCCACCCTGGGGGCGCGCTACGAGCAGTACTTC. This codes for CATLGARYEQYF.

Details on this clone: At the DNA level, this CDR3 is encoded by other sequences in the same sample as well. The chain's CDR3 is CASSLTTGLNYGYTF. In DNA, the CDR3 is TGTGCCAGCAGCCTAACCACAGGGCTGAACTATGGCTACACCTTC. V is TRBV7-9 and J is TRBJ1-2, with TRBD1 as a possible D gene (6 bases). V gave up 5 bases and J gave up 2 bases, with 15 bases separating them. CDR3 length: 15 residues. CDR1 SEHNR and CDR2 FQNEAQ come from the germline V gene (reference sequence).

The chain has TRBV15 and TRBJ1-2, with TRBD1 identical over 11 bases. Looked up from germline, CDR1 is LNHNV and CDR2 is YYDKDF (reference sequence). This CDR3 contains 15 residues. J was trimmed by 4 bases and V by 8 bases; bases with no gene match: 9. The CDR3 spells CATEDRGRQVYGYTF. DNA of the CDR3: TGTGCCACCGAGGACAGGGGGCGTCAGGTCTATGGCTACACCTTC.

The chain combines TRBV7-3 with TRBJ2-1; maybe TRBD2 (6 bases). The CDR3 has 15 residues. The V and J ends lost 3 bases and 3 bases respectively, with 12 bases between them. Germline V CDR1 and CDR2: SGHTA, FQGTGA. The CDR3 DNA sequence: TGTGCCAGCAGCTTTCTGCGGAGGGGCTACAATGAGCAGTTCTTC. Its protein is CASSFLRRGYNEQFF.